A selection of T cell receptor beta chains follows, all from one sample in a study of beta chain features in type 1 diabetes. The method was immunoSEQ multiplex PCR; TCRdb's version includes in-frame clones alone and lacks a portion of them. The profile shows some 120,000 clones, around a sixth of them singletons. Sequencing was carried out using central memory CD4+ T cells from blood. The receptor set was obtained from a young man with type 1 diabetes. Each CDR3 is given without its conserved first and last residue. Each record gives: clone size, D gene, V gene, CDR3 length, CDR3 protein. D genes are given only for firm matches. Some rows have no size entry. The others give once, few or many, or a class for an expanded clone.

abundance: -
d_gene: -
v_gene: TRBV2
len: 11
CDR3aa: ASSGGSYNEQF

abundance: few
d_gene: TRBD2
v_gene: TRBV7-7
len: 14
CDR3aa: ASSQTSGGHGGELF

abundance: -
d_gene: -
v_gene: TRBV4-2
len: 12
CDR3aa: ASSQETSTDTQY

abundance: -
d_gene: -
v_gene: TRBV19
len: 12
CDR3aa: ASSARATSYEQY

abundance: -
d_gene: -
v_gene: TRBV18
len: 10
CDR3aa: ASSPYTDTQY

abundance: few
d_gene: -
v_gene: TRBV2
len: 11
CDR3aa: ASNRVPTDTQY

abundance: few
d_gene: TRBD1
v_gene: TRBV15
len: 12
CDR3aa: ATSRWDRDTEAF

abundance: few
d_gene: -
v_gene: TRBV9
len: 12
CDR3aa: ASSLAGTYSEQY

abundance: -
d_gene: TRBD2
v_gene: TRBV2
len: 11
CDR3aa: ASRGTSWDTQY

abundance: -
d_gene: -
v_gene: TRBV5-1
len: 14
CDR3aa: ASSLAGTTLQETQY

abundance: -
d_gene: TRBD2
v_gene: TRBV30
len: 13
CDR3aa: AWRNLGSGKETQY

abundance: -
d_gene: -
v_gene: TRBV4-2
len: 12
CDR3aa: ASSQSGRYYGYT

abundance: few
d_gene: -
v_gene: TRBV5-1
len: 11
CDR3aa: ASGEGRTYEQY

abundance: few
d_gene: -
v_gene: TRBV4-1
len: 14
CDR3aa: ASSQEGRGRPMGAF

abundance: -
d_gene: -
v_gene: TRBV7-2
len: 16
CDR3aa: ASSLNGRGAGNKNIQY

abundance: many
d_gene: TRBD2
v_gene: TRBV7-2
len: 14
CDR3aa: ASSLASNSGDFEQY

abundance: -
d_gene: -
v_gene: TRBV30
len: 13
CDR3aa: AWRSLAGNNQPQH

abundance: -
d_gene: -
v_gene: TRBV29-1
len: 13
CDR3aa: SAMTGRATYNEQF

abundance: -
d_gene: -
v_gene: TRBV10-2
len: 13
CDR3aa: ASSESGELYNEQF

abundance: few
d_gene: -
v_gene: TRBV7-6
len: 15
CDR3aa: ASSYTATGLNSYEQY

abundance: -
d_gene: -
v_gene: TRBV5-1
len: 13
CDR3aa: AGVLGRGSYNEQF